One sample yielded the 20 T cell receptor beta chains listed below, sequenced in a study of Ad26.COV2.S vaccination and SARS-CoV-2 variants. TCRdb keeps only in-frame clones here, not all; method: immunoSEQ multiplex PCR. The sample lists about 480,000 clones; around 88% were seen once. Sample treatment: roughly 18 received Ad26.COV2.S at low or high dose, single or two shots; a few received placebo; per-sample allocation not given. Specimen acquisition occurred on day 63 following the initial vaccine or placebo injection. Sample: peripheral blood, taken in a trial of Ad26.COV2.S vaccine versus placebo. The receptors come from a person between 18 and 60 years old who received the Ad26.COV2.S COVID-19 vaccine or a placebo.

The rearrangement links TRBV29-1 to TRBJ1-4; no reliable D call. This CDR3 region has 12 residues. The V gene's germline CDR1 is SQVTM and CDR2 ANQGSEA. The V and J ends lost 6 bases and 7 bases respectively, with 12 bases between them. CDR3 loop: CSVGGVREKLFF. In nucleotides, the CDR3 is TGCAGCGTGGGTGGGGTTCGTGAAAAACTGTTTTTT.

The chain links TRBV24-1 to TRBJ1-2; 7 bases are a match to TRBD1. The CDR3 contains 15 residues. Unmatched junction bases numbered 6, after V lost 3 bases and J lost 3 bases. The germline V gene encodes CDR1 KGHDR and CDR2 SFDVKD. The CDR3 is CATSDPGTAHYGYTF. The CDR3 DNA sequence: TGTGCCACCAGTGATCCCGGGACAGCACACTATGGCTACACCTTC.

This chain uses TRBV28 with TRBJ1-1; 9 positions agree with TRBD1. V lost 7 bases and J lost 4; bases outside the gene matches: 13. Germline CDR1 and CDR2: MDHEN and SYDVKM. The CDR3 totals 16 residues. CDR3 nucleotide sequence: TGTGCCAGCACTTCGACAGGGGGAGTTGGGATCACTGAAGCTTTCTTT. It translates to CASTSTGGVGITEAFF.

This chain connects TRBV5-5 to TRBJ1-4; the match to TRBD1 covers 10 bases. This CDR3 region has 16 residues. The V and J ends lost 0 bases and 8 bases, in that order; junction bases with no gene match: 7. CDR1 SGHKS and CDR2 YYEKEE come from the germline V gene (reference sequence). The CDR3: CASSLGQGAGSEKLFF. DNA of the CDR3: TGTGCCAGCAGCTTGGGACAGGGGGCAGGAAGCGAAAAACTGTTTTTT.

The J gene is TRBJ2-1, the V gene TRBV6-2 or TRBV6-3, with 8 bases identical to TRBD1. CDR1 MNHEY and CDR2 SVGEGT come from the germline V gene. Germline trimming cut 4 bases from V and 15 bases from J; bases unmatched to any gene: 11. The CDR3 is made up of 13 amino acids. Written as DNA, the CDR3 is TGTGCCAGCAGTTCCGCGGACAGGGTATTTCGGTTCTTC. This codes for CASSSADRVFRFF.

This chain links TRBV1 with TRBJ1-1; the table's D call of TRBD1 was not tested on the DNA. TRBV1 is assigned pseudogene status. The CDR3 contains 14 residues. DNA for the CDR3: TGCACCAGCAGCCCACCCAGAAAACGATCTGAAGCTTTCTTT. As protein: CTSSPPRKRSEAFF.

V usage is TRBV7-2 and J usage is TRBJ2-1; 7 bases line up with TRBD1. Germline trimming cut 4 bases from V and 8 bases from J; bases unmatched to any gene: 5. Germline CDR1 reads SGHTA; CDR2 reads FQGNSA. The CDR3 length is 13 residues. CDR3 DNA sequence: TGTGCCAGCAGCTCCAGGGACAGCTATGAGCAGTTCTTC. Its translation is CASSSRDSYEQFF.

With regard to this clone: Other DNA sequences in the sample encode the same CDR3. The chain recombines TRBV9 with TRBJ2-3, with a tentative D call TRBD1 (5 bases). Looked up from germline, CDR1 is SGDLS and CDR2 is YYNGEE. The CDR3 extends over 15 amino acids. Trimming took off 0 bases at V and 1 base at J, with 9 bases between the two ends. CDR3 amino acids: CASSVVSRGTDTQYF. The DNA for the CDR3 is TGTGCCAGCAGCGTAGTATCCAGGGGCACAGATACGCAGTATTTT.

This rearrangement joins TRBV28 to TRBJ1-6; maybe TRBD1 (5 bases). In germline, CDR1 is MDHEN, CDR2 SYDVKM. The CDR3 covers 14 residues. Trimming removed 6 bases from V and 8 bases from J, with 14 bases in between. The CDR3 coding sequence is TGTGCCAGCAGCGTGGGTCTAGGGGATTCACCCCTCCACTTT. Translated, it gives CASSVGLGDSPLHF.

The gene calls are TRBV5-1 and TRBJ2-1, with D maybe TRBD2 (5 bases). The germline gives CDR1 SGHRS, CDR2 YFSETQ. The V gene lost 4 bases and the J gene lost 10 bases, with 21 bases spanning the gap. This CDR3 comprises 15 residues. CDR3 residues: CASSIASPQDGEQFF. The CDR3 DNA is TGCGCCAGCAGCATAGCTAGCCCCCAAGACGGAGAGCAGTTCTTC.

The chain recombines TRBV29-1 with TRBJ2-6, with 15 bases lining up with TRBD2. The CDR3 spans 19 residues. Looked up from germline, CDR1 is SQVTM and CDR2 is ANQGSEA. V lost 6 bases to trimming and J lost 5 bases; unmatched junction nucleotides: 14. The CDR3 region has the DNA TGCAGCGTACTTACTAGAGGACTAGCGGGAGGGATCTGGGCCAACGTCCTGACTTTC. It yields the protein CSVLTRGLAGGIWANVLTF.

This chain uses TRBV11-2 with TRBJ2-5; TRBD2 agrees at 9 bases. Germline-derived CDR1 and CDR2 are SGHAT and FQNNGV. The CDR3 is 14 residues long. Trimming at V came to 5 bases and at J to 5 bases, leaving 6 bases not matched to a gene. The CDR3 loop is CASSRAGGSETQYF. DNA for the CDR3: TGTGCCAGCAGCCGAGCGGGAGGATCCGAGACCCAGTACTTC.

The J gene is TRBJ2-7, the V gene TRBV6-2 or TRBV6-3, with 8 bases fitting TRBD1. In germline, CDR1 is MNHEY, CDR2 SVGEGT. The CDR3 length is 15 residues. Unmatched junction bases numbered 6, after V lost 4 bases and J lost 1 base. The CDR3 spells CASSSRTGLSYEQYF. CDR3 nucleotides: TGTGCCAGCAGTTCCCGGACAGGGTTGTCCTACGAGCAGTACTTC.

This sequence joins TRBV30 and TRBJ2-1; D not resolved. The CDR3 loop spans 12 amino acids. Trimming took 7 bases from V and 3 from J, leaving 10 bases between them. Germline V CDR1 and CDR2: GTSNPN, SVGIG (reference sequence). The CDR3 region has the DNA TGTGCCTCCTCCTATAACTACAATGAGCAGTTCTTC. It is translated as CASSYNYNEQFF.

The chain links TRBV25-1 to TRBJ1-1, with 7 nucleotides matching TRBD1. Germline CDR1 reads MGHDK; CDR2 reads SYGVNS. CDR3 length: 13 amino acids. V lost 5 bases to trimming and J lost 4 bases; unmatched junction nucleotides: 4. CDR3 nucleotide sequence: TGTGCCAGCAGTCGAACAGGGGCCACTGAAGCTTTCTTT. It yields the protein CASSRTGATEAFF.

The rearrangement joins TRBV5-8 to TRBJ1-6, with a possible D match to TRBD1 (5 bases). CDR1 and CDR2 (germline): SGHTS, YDEGEE. Trimming took off 0 bases at V and 9 bases at J, with 13 bases between the two ends. The length of the CDR3 is 15 residues. CDR3 in DNA: TGTGCCAGCAGCTTGGTCGGCAGGGATGGTTCACCCCTCCACTTT. It is translated as CASSLVGRDGSPLHF.

The V call is TRBV11-2, the J call TRBJ2-7; D is unresolved. This CDR3 region has 14 residues. The V and J ends lost 0 bases and 4 bases respectively, with 10 bases between them. Germline V gene data show CDR1 as SGHAT and CDR2 as FQNNGV. CDR3 region: CASSLEPTWYEQYF. CDR3 coding DNA: TGTGCCAGCAGCTTAGAGCCCACCTGGTACGAGCAGTACTTC.

In this sample, this clone turned up once. V is TRBV5-1 and J is TRBJ2-7; D might be TRBD1 or TRBD2, each matching 5 bases. Trimming removed 2 bases at V and 2 bases at J, with 11 bases between. The CDR3 extends over 14 amino acids. Per the germline V gene, CDR1 is SGHRS and CDR2 is YFSETQ. The chain's CDR3 is CASSFKGPTYEQYF. Written as DNA, the CDR3 is TGCGCCAGCAGCTTCAAGGGACCCACCTACGAGCAGTACTTC.

This rearrangement joins TRBV29-1 to TRBJ2-7; D perhaps matches TRBD1 (6 bases). V was clipped by 4 bases and J by 4 bases, with 17 bases between them. This CDR3 spans 14 amino acids. Germline V gives CDR1 SQVTM, CDR2 ANQGSEA. The CDR3: CSVVPRGHPYEQYF. The CDR3 DNA reads as TGCAGCGTTGTACCCAGGGGACATCCTTACGAGCAGTACTTC.

The CDR3: CASSPGGPTDTQYF. The CDR3 DNA reads TGTGCCAGCAGCCCCGGAGGGCCGACAGATACGCAGTATTTT. The V call is TRBV28, the J call TRBJ2-3, with D maybe TRBD2 (6 bases). CDR3 length: 14 residues. Germline loops: CDR1 MDHEN, CDR2 SYDVKM. V lost 6 bases to trimming and J lost 3 bases, with 13 bases between them. Full variable domain (rest looked up from reference TRBV28 and TRBJ2-3): DVKVTQSSRYLVKRTGEKVFLECVQDMDHENMFWYRQDPGLGLRLIYFSYDVKMKEKGDIPEGYSVSREKKERFSLILESASTNQTSMYLCASSPGGPTDTQYFGPGTRLTVL.